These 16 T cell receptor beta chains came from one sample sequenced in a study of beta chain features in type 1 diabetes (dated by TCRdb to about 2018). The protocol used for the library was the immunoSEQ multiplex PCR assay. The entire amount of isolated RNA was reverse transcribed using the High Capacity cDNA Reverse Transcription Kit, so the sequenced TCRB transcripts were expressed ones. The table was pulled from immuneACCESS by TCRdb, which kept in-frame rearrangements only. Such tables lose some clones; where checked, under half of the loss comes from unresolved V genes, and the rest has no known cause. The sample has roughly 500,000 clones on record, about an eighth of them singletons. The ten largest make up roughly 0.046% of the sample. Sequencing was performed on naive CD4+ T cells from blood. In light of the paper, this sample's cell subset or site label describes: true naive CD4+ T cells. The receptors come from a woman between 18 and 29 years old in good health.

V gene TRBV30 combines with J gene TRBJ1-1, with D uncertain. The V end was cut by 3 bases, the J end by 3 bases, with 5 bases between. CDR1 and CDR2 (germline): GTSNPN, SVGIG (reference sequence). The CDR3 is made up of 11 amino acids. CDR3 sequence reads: CAWRSHTEAFF. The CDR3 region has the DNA TGTGCCTGGAGGTCCCACACTGAAGCTTTCTTT. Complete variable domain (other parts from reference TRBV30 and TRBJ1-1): SQTIHQWPATLVQPVGSPLSLECTVEGTSNPNLYWYRQAAGRGLQLLFYSVGIGQISSEVPQNLSASRPQDRQFILSSKKLLLSDSGFYLCAWRSHTEAFFGQGTRLTVV.

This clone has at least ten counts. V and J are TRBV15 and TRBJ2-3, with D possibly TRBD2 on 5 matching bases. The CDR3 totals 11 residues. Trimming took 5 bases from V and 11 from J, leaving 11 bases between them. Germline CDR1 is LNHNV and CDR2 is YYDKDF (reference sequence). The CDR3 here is CATSLGSWQYF. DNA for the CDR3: TGTGCCACCAGCCTGGGGAGTTGGCAGTATTTT.

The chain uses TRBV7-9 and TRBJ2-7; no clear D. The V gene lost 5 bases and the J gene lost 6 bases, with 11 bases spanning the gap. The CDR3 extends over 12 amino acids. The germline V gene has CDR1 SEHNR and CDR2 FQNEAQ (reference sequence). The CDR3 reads CASSTGLGEQYF. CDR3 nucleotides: TGTGCCAGCAGCACGGGCCTGGGCGAGCAGTACTTC. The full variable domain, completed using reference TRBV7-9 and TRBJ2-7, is DTGVSQNPRHKITKRGQNVTFRCDPISEHNRLYWYRQTLGQGPEFLTYFQNEAQLEKSRLLSDRFSAERPKGSFSTLEIQRTEQGDSAMYLCASSTGLGEQYFGPGTRLTVT.

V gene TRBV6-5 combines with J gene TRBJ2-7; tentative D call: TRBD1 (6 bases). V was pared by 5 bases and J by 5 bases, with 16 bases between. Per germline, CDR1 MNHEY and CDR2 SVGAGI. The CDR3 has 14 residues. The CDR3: CASSPPVGANEQYF. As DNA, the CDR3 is TGTGCCAGCAGTCCCCCGGTGGGGGCCAACGAGCAGTACTTC.

The CDR3 sequence: CASSQVVPTTANYGYTF. The CDR3 nucleotides read TGCGCCAGCAGCCAAGTCGTCCCGACGACAGCTAACTATGGCTACACCTTC. The rearrangement links TRBV4-1 to TRBJ1-2, with D perhaps matching TRBD1 (5 bases). This CDR3 comprises 17 residues. Germline CDR1 and CDR2: MGHRA and YSYEKL. Trimming took off 1 base at V and 0 bases at J, with 15 bases between the two ends.

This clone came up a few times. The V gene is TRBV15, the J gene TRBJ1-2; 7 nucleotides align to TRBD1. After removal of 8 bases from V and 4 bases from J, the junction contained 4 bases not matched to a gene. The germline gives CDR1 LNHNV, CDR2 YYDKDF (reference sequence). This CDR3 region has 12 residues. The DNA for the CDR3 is TGTGCCACCGCTCCAGGGGGCTATGGCTACACCTTC. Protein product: CATAPGGYGYTF.

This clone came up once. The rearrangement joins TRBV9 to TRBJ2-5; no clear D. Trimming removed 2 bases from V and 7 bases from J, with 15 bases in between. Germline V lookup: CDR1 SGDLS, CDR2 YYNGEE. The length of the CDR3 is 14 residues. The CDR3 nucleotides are TGTGCCAGCAGCGTCCGGCTCTCAGAAGGGACCCAGTACTTC. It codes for CASSVRLSEGTQYF.

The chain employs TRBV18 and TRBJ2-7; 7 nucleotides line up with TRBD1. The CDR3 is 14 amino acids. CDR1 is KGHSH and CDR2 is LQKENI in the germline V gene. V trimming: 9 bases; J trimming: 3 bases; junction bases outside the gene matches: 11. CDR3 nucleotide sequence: TGTGCCAGTTCCACCTCACAGGGGAACTACGAGCAGTACGTC. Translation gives CASSTSQGNYEQYV.

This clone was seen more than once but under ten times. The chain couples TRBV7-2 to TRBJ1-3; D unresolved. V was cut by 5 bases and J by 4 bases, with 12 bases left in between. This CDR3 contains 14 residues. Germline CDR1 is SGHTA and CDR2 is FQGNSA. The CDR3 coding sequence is TGTGCCAGCAGCCTTTGGACTGTCGGAAACACCATATATTTT. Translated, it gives CASSLWTVGNTIYF.

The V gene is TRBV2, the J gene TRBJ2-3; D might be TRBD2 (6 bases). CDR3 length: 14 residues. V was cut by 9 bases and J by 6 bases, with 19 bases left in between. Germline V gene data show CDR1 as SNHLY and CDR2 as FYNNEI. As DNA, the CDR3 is TGTGCCAGTACGGGGGACTTTAGTTCGGATACGCAGTATTTT. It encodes CASTGDFSSDTQYF. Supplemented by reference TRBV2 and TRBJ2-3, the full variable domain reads EPEVTQTPSHQVTQMGQEVILRCVPISNHLYFYWYRQILGQKVEFLVSFYNNEISEKSEIFDDQFSVERPDGSNFTLKIRSTKLEDSAMYFCASTGDFSSDTQYFGPGTRLTVL.

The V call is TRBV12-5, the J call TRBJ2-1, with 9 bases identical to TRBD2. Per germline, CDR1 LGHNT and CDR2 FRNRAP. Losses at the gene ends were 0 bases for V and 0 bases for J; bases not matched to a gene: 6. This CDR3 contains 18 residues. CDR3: CASGLVVLAGNSYNEQFF. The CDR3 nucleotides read TGTGCTAGTGGTTTGGTAGTCCTAGCGGGAAACTCCTACAATGAGCAGTTCTTC. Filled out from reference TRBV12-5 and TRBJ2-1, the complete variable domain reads DARVTQTPRHKVTEMGQEVTMRCQPILGHNTVFWYRQTMMQGLELLAYFRNRAPLDDSGMPKDRFSAEMPDATLATLKIQPSEPRDSAVYFCASGLVVLAGNSYNEQFFGPGTRLTVL.

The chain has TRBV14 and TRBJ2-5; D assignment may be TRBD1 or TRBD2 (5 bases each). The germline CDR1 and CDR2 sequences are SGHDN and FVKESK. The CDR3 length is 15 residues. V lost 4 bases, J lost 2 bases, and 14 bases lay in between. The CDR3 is CASSLLWGSQETQYF. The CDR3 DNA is TGTGCCAGCAGCCTCCTTTGGGGGAGTCAAGAGACCCAGTACTTC.

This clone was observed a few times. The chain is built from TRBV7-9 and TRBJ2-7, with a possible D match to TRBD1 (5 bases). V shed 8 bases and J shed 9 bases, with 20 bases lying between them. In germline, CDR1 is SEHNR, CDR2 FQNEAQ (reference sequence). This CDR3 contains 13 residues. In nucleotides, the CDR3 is TGTGCCAGCCAAAACTCCAGGGTAGGCGCGCAGTACTTC. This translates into CASQNSRVGAQYF.

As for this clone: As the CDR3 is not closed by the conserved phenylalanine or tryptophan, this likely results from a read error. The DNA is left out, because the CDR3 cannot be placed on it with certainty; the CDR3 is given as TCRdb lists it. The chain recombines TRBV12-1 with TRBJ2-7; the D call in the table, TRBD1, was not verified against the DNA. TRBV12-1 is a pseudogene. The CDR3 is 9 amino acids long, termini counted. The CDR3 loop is CASRRSRAD.

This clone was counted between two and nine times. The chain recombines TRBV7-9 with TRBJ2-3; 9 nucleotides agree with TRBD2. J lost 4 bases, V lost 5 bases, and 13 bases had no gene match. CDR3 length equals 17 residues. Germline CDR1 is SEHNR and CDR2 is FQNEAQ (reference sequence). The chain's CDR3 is CASSRPSTSGPADTQYF. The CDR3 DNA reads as TGTGCCAGCAGCCGCCCGTCGACTAGCGGCCCAGCAGATACGCAGTATTTT.

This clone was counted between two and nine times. CDR3 sequence reads: CACVRDTSYEQYV. Written as DNA, the CDR3 is TGTGCCTGCGTCCGGGACACCTCCTACGAGCAGTACGTC. The chain recombines TRBV25-1 with TRBJ2-7; D is perhaps TRBD1 (6 bases). Germline CDR1 is MGHDK and CDR2 is SYGVNS. V lost 11 bases and J lost 0, with 14 bases in between. The CDR3 extends over 13 amino acids.